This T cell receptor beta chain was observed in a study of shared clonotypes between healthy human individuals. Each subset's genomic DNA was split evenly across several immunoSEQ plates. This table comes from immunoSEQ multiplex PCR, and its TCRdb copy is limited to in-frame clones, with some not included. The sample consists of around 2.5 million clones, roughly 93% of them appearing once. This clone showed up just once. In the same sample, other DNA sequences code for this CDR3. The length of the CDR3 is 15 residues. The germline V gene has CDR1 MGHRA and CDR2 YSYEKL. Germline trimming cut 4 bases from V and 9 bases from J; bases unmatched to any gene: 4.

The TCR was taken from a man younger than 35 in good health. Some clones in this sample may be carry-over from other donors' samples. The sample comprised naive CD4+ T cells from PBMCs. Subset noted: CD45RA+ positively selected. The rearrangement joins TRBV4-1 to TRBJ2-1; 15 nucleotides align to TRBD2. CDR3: CASSRGLAGGGEQFF. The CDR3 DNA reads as TGCGCCAGCAGCCGTGGACTAGCGGGAGGGGGTGAGCAGTTCTTC.